This passage covers 26 T cell receptor beta chains from one sample sequenced in a study of T cell responses to AZD1222 COVID-19 vaccine. Clones were read by immunoSEQ multiplex PCR, and TCRdb kept only the in-frame ones, dropping some. The sample has 70,000 or so clones, 79% seen once. The sequencing used peripheral blood, collected on day 0 of MenACWY control vaccination. The receptors derive from an adult in good health.

This clone was observed a few times. The V and J genes are TRBV11-2 and TRBJ2-1, with D possibly matching TRBD2 (5 bases). Trimming cost V 5 bases and J 1 base, with 21 bases left between them. Germline V CDR1 and CDR2: SGHAT, FQNNGV. This CDR3 contains 18 residues. The CDR3 is CASSLRRGLIKSYNEQFF. The CDR3 DNA reads as TGTGCCAGCAGCCTTCGGAGAGGACTCATTAAGTCCTACAATGAGCAGTTCTTC.

CDR3 in amino acids: CASSEGGDGSPLHF. For the CDR3, the DNA is TGCGCCAGCAGCGAGGGCGGAGATGGTTCACCCCTCCACTTT. The rearrangement uses TRBV5-1 and TRBJ1-6; D not certain. V shed 4 bases and J shed 9 bases, with 14 bases lying between them. The CDR3 sequence is 14 residues long. Germline CDR1 SGHRS, CDR2 YFSETQ.

The V call is TRBV6-5, the J call TRBJ2-5; tentative D call: TRBD1 (5 bases). Germline CDR1 and CDR2: MNHEY and SVGAGI. The CDR3 covers 13 residues. With 6 bases removed from V and 5 bases from J, the gap between germline ends came to 13 bases. In DNA, the CDR3 is TGTGCCAGCAGGACCCGGGCAGGGGAGACCCAGTACTTC. Translation: CASRTRAGETQYF.

The V call is TRBV27, the J call TRBJ1-1; TRBD1 is a possible D gene (5 bases). The CDR3 has 12 residues. The germline gives CDR1 MNHEY, CDR2 SMNVEV (reference sequence). V lost 6 bases, J lost 4 bases, and 9 bases lay in between. The CDR3 DNA reads as TGTGCCAGCAGGGGGGTGGGCACTGAAGCTTTCTTT. Amino acid sequence: CASRGVGTEAFF.

The chain uses TRBV9 and TRBJ1-4; possibly TRBD1 for D (6 bases). Trimming took 0 bases from V and 8 from J, leaving 11 bases between them. Germline loops: CDR1 SGDLS, CDR2 YYNGEE. The CDR3 is 14 residues long. The DNA for the CDR3 is TGTGCCAGCAGCGTAGGGGGGGCTCGAGAAAAACTGTTTTTT. As protein: CASSVGGAREKLFF.

This clone was counted once. The chain links TRBV7-9 to TRBJ1-6; no definite D call. V gave up 3 bases and J gave up 5 bases, with 8 bases separating them. Germline CDR1 and CDR2: SEHNR and FQNEAQ (reference sequence). The CDR3 is made up of 14 amino acids. CDR3 DNA: TGTGCCAGCAGCTTGGCAGGCGATAATTCACCCCTCCACTTT. This encodes CASSLAGDNSPLHF.

The chain combines TRBV6-6 with TRBJ1-2; possible D gene TRBD1, 5 bases. CDR1 is MNHNY, CDR2 SVGAGI, per germline (reference sequence). The CDR3 extends over 15 amino acids. V was shortened by 0 bases and J by 2 bases, with 10 bases between the two germline ends. The DNA of the CDR3 is TGTGCCAGCAGTTACTCCGCAGGGCGGAACTATGGCTACACCTTC. Protein: CASSYSAGRNYGYTF.

This sequence joins TRBV19 and TRBJ1-2; 7 nucleotides align to TRBD1. Germline V gene lookup returns CDR1 LNHDA and CDR2 SQIVND (reference sequence). V dropped 5 bases and J dropped 4; count of bases not matched to a gene: 7. The CDR3 runs to 14 residues. CDR3 in DNA: TGTGCCAGTAGTCCCCAGGGGGGGAGCTATGGCTACACCTTC. It yields the protein CASSPQGGSYGYTF.

The chain joins TRBV7-2 to TRBJ1-3, with no clear D. CDR3 size: 15 residues. Germline-derived CDR1 and CDR2 are SGHTA and FQGNSA. V was trimmed by 2 bases and J by 0 bases, leaving 8 bases between them. In DNA form, the CDR3 reads TGTGCCAGCAGCTTAACCGGTGGCTCTGGAAACACCATATATTTT. Translated: CASSLTGGSGNTIYF.

The V call is TRBV4-3, the J call TRBJ2-1; maybe TRBD1 (5 bases). Germline-derived CDR1 and CDR2 are LGHNA and YSLEER. This CDR3 comprises 14 residues. Deletions cut 1 base from V and 9 bases from J, with 13 bases between. CDR3: CASSQAVGVGEQFF. As DNA, the CDR3 is TGCGCCAGCAGCCAAGCGGTAGGGGTTGGTGAGCAGTTCTTC.

This clone was observed a few times. This chain joins TRBV6-5 and TRBJ1-2; 7 nucleotides agree with TRBD1. The CDR3 has 12 amino acids. Germline CDR1 MNHEY, CDR2 SVGAGI. The V segment lost 4 bases and the J segment 10 bases; nucleotides outside the gene matches: 6. CDR3 sequence (DNA): TGTGCCAGCAGTTCCGTTACAGGGGACTACACCTTC. Translation: CASSSVTGDYTF.

This clone appeared a few times. The CDR3 DNA reads as TGTGCCAGCAGCTTAGTGAACAGCGGGGGGAAGAATGAGCAGTTCTTC. It yields the protein CASSLVNSGGKNEQFF. This chain joins TRBV7-9 and TRBJ2-1; 9 positions agree with TRBD2. The CDR3 is 16 amino acids. Germline CDR1 is SEHNR and CDR2 is FQNEAQ (reference sequence). V lost 1 base, J lost 7 bases, and 8 bases stayed unmatched.

The CDR3 DNA reads TGTGCCAGCAGCGTCTCCAGGGCCCAGCCCCAGCATTTT. Amino acid sequence: CASSVSRAQPQHF. The chain recombines TRBV7-8 with TRBJ1-5, with a possible D match to TRBD1 (5 bases). Germline loops: CDR1 SGHVS, CDR2 FQNEAQ. This CDR3 contains 13 residues. V was shortened by 5 bases and J by 7 bases, with 12 bases between the two germline ends.

CDR3 residues: CASSDGTRQRGAQAFF. DNA for the CDR3: TGTGCCAGCAGTGATGGGACTCGGCAGAGGGGGGCTCAAGCTTTCTTT. The V and J genes are TRBV6-2 or TRBV6-3 and TRBJ1-1; perhaps TRBD1 as D (6 bases). The ends were cut back, 5 bases at V and 9 bases at J, with 25 bases in the middle. CDR3 length: 16 residues. Germline assignment: CDR1 MNHEY and CDR2 SVGEGT.

This chain connects TRBV6-6 to TRBJ2-2; TRBD1 matches 7 bases. V lost 4 bases, J lost 4 bases, and 6 bases stayed unmatched. Germline V gene lookup returns CDR1 MNHNY and CDR2 SVGAGI (reference sequence). The CDR3 has 15 residues. CDR3 DNA: TGTGCCAGCAGTTCCCGGGGACAGACCACCGGGGAGCTGTTTTTT. It yields the protein CASSSRGQTTGELFF.

The chain is built from TRBV6-1 and TRBJ2-5; 9 bases agree with TRBD2. Trimming cost V 0 bases and J 1 base; bases outside gene matches: 9. The CDR3 sequence is 18 residues long. Germline V gene data show CDR1 as MNHNS and CDR2 as SASEGT. The CDR3 coding sequence is TGTGCCAGCAGTGAAGCGAAATATAGCGGGAGCTTCCAAGAGACCCAGTACTTC. Encoded protein: CASSEAKYSGSFQETQYF.

The CDR3 is CASSWSGNEKLFF. CDR3 in DNA: TGTGCCAGTAGTTGGTCGGGTAATGAAAAACTGTTTTTT. This chain joins TRBV19 and TRBJ1-4; D is ambiguous. Germline V gives CDR1 LNHDA, CDR2 SQIVND (reference sequence). The CDR3 has 13 residues. V was pared by 5 bases and J by 4 bases, with 8 bases between.

The genes are TRBV20-1 and TRBJ1-5; the D gene is possibly TRBD1 (5 bases). V lost 3 bases to trimming and J lost 6 bases, with 21 bases between them. Germline CDR1 DFQATT, CDR2 SNEGSKA (reference sequence). The CDR3 covers 16 residues. CDR3 loop: CSASPGQGGLSQPQHF. The CDR3 DNA follows: TGCAGTGCTAGTCCCGGGCAGGGAGGGCTTAGTCAGCCCCAGCATTTT.

The V gene is TRBV18, the J gene TRBJ1-1; perhaps TRBD1 as D (6 bases). V was pared by 3 bases and J by 1 base, with 9 bases between. The CDR3 is made up of 14 amino acids. CDR1 is KGHSH, CDR2 LQKENI, per germline. CDR3: CASSPAGANTEAFF. The CDR3 DNA is TGTGCCAGCTCACCGGCAGGGGCGAACACTGAAGCTTTCTTT. Full variable domain (remainder filled in from reference TRBV18 and TRBJ1-1): NAGVMQNPRHLVRRRGQEARLRCSPMKGHSHVYWYRQLPEEGLKFMVYLQKENIIDESGMPKERFSAEFPKEGPSILRIQQVVRGDSAAYFCASSPAGANTEAFFGQGTRLTVV.

The rearrangement joins TRBV7-2 to TRBJ1-1; D is perhaps TRBD1 (6 bases). The germline gives CDR1 SGHTA, CDR2 FQGNSA. V lost 2 bases to trimming and J lost 0 bases, with 7 bases between them. The CDR3 runs 14 residues. The CDR3 region has the DNA TGTGCCAGCAGCTTAACAGGGTTGAACACTGAAGCTTTCTTT. Amino acids: CASSLTGLNTEAFF.

Only a few counts were recorded for this clone. The V and J genes are TRBV24-1 and TRBJ1-1, with D maybe TRBD1 (6 bases). This CDR3 region has 13 residues. Trimming removed 11 bases from V and 1 base from J, with 13 bases in between. Per germline, CDR1 KGHDR and CDR2 SFDVKD. The CDR3, as DNA: TGTGCCATCATCAGGGGAGAGAACACTGAAGCTTTCTTT. Its translation: CAIIRGENTEAFF.

The chain uses TRBV5-4 and TRBJ1-2; possible D gene TRBD1, 6 bases. Germline-derived CDR1 and CDR2 are SGHNT and YYREEE (reference sequence). The CDR3 consists of 13 residues. V was cut by 2 bases and J by 6 bases, with 11 bases left in between. This CDR3 reads CASSFRKGDGYTF. The CDR3 bases are TGTGCCAGCAGCTTCCGGAAGGGGGATGGCTACACCTTC.

This chain uses TRBV29-1 with TRBJ2-4; 8 bases are a match to TRBD2. Germline V gene sequence: CDR1 SQVTM, CDR2 ANQGSEA. There are 13 residues in the CDR3. V shed 6 bases and J 5 bases; nucleotides not matched to a gene: 6. The CDR3: CSVSAGLENIQYF. The CDR3 DNA is TGCAGCGTATCAGCGGGACTAGAAAACATTCAGTACTTC.

The rearrangement joins TRBV2 to TRBJ1-2; D unclear. V dropped 2 bases and J dropped 1 base, with 11 bases sitting between them. The CDR3 is 15 amino acids. The V gene's germline CDR1 is SNHLY and CDR2 FYNNEI. CDR3 bases: TGTGCCAGCAGTGAATCGCACACCTTTAACTATGGCTACACCTTC. Translated, it gives CASSESHTFNYGYTF.

V gene TRBV9 combines with J gene TRBJ2-5; D not certain. The V gene lost 0 bases and the J gene lost 5 bases, with 8 bases spanning the gap. Germline-derived CDR1 and CDR2 are SGDLS and YYNGEE. This CDR3 has 13 residues. CDR3 sequence reads: CASSVATWETQYF. The CDR3 coding sequence is TGTGCCAGCAGCGTAGCTACGTGGGAGACCCAGTACTTC.

This chain joins TRBV18 and TRBJ1-2, with 7 positions matching TRBD1. Trimming removed 6 bases from V and 0 bases from J; junction bases left unmatched: 7. The CDR3 is 15 residues long. Looked up from germline, CDR1 is KGHSH and CDR2 is LQKENI. The CDR3 reads CASSGQDETNYGYTF. CDR3 nucleotide sequence: TGTGCCAGCTCCGGACAGGACGAAACTAACTATGGCTACACCTTC. Using reference TRBV18 and TRBJ1-2 for the parts outside the CDR3, the full variable domain is NAGVMQNPRHLVRRRGQEARLRCSPMKGHSHVYWYRQLPEEGLKFMVYLQKENIIDESGMPKERFSAEFPKEGPSILRIQQVVRGDSAAYFCASSGQDETNYGYTFGSGTRLTVV.